A single sample is the source of the 2 T cell receptor beta chains below, sequenced in a study of tumor and adjacent non-tumor tissue in lung cancer. Three rounds of nested PCR, following a modified ARM-PCR protocol, produced the TCRbeta library. TCRdb analysed the multiplex PCR reads with MiXCR anew, one entry per CDR3 protein. The sample carries tens of thousands of distinct CDR3 sequences, around 80% recorded once. The template was RNA from unsorted bulk tissue. This non-tumor lung sample came from over 3 cm beyond the tumor edge. The specimen sequenced was distant non-tumor lung tissue. Source of these receptors: a man aged 70-80 years with non-small cell lung cancer.

Details on this clonotype: An end of the junction differs from the germline gene, which may be a read error. V is TRBV4-3 and J is TRBJ2-1, with D perhaps TRBD1 (5 bases). The CDR3 sequence is 15 residues long. CDR1 LGHNA and CDR2 YSLEER come from the germline V gene. CDR3 loop: CASSQDKNWGREQLF. DNA of the CDR3: TGCGCCAGCAGTCAAGATAAAAACTGGGGCCGTGAGCAGTTGTTC.

Notes on this clonotype: This may be a read error: a much more frequent sequence differs by one nucleotide. The rearrangement uses TRBV5-1 and TRBJ2-3; D is unresolved. Trimming left V 4 bases short and J 8 bases short, with 20 bases between. Germline loops: CDR1 SGHRS, CDR2 YFSETQ. CDR3 length equals 15 residues. The CDR3 region is CASSPYPRLEGTQYF. In DNA, the CDR3 is TGCGCCAGCAGCCCGTATCCCCGCTTGGAAGGTACGCAGTATTTT.